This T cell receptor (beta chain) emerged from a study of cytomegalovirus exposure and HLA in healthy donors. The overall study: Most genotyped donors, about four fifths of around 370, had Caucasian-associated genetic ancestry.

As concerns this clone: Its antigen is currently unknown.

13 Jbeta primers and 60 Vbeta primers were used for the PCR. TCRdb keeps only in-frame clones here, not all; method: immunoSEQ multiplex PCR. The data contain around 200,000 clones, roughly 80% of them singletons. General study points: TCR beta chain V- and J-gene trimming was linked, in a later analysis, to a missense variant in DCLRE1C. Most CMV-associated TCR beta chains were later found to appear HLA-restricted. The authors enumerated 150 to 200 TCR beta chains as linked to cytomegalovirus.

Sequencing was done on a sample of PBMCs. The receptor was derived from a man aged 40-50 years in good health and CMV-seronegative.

CDR3 in DNA: TGTGCCAGCAGTACCTTTAGCGGCCGCTCCTACAATGAGCAGTTCTTC. It encodes CASSTFSGRSYNEQFF. The rearrangement joins TRBV28 to TRBJ2-1; D is perhaps TRBD2 (6 bases). Trimming pared 5 bases from V and 0 bases from J, leaving 14 bases between. Germline V lookup: CDR1 MDHEN, CDR2 SYDVKM. This CDR3 spans 16 amino acids.